A single sample gave rise to the 17 T cell receptor beta chains below, sequenced in a study of T cell clonality in common variable immunodeficiency. Study-wide results and limits: Common variable immunodeficiency TCR beta sequences reportedly had fewer deletions and N-nucleotide insertions.

Their specific antigens are unknown. Measured with immunoSEQ multiplex PCR; TCRdb has only the in-frame clones, and not every one. This repertoire holds roughly 32,000 clones, and none appear only once. The sequenced material came from peripheral blood mononuclear cells. All receptors come from a human donor with common variable immunodeficiency.

This clone was observed a few times. Read data end 3 residues before the CDR3 end; the end is taken from the germline J gene. The chain carries TRBV2 and TRBJ2-7; 7 bases align to TRBD1. V was pared by 6 bases and J by 3 bases, with 5 bases of the junction left unmatched. The length of the CDR3 is 13 residues. Germline CDR1 SNHLY, CDR2 FYNNEI. Partial CDR3 DNA: TGTGCCAGCAGCCAGGGGGTTAACTACGAG. Its protein is CASSQGVNYE. The entire CDR3 is CASSQGVNYEQYF.

This clone was observed at least ten times. The DNA ends 3 residues before the CDR3 does, and the rest of the CDR3 is filled in from the germline J gene. The gene calls are TRBV4-1 and TRBJ2-6; TRBD1 matches at 7 bases. The CDR3 runs to 17 residues. Germline assignment: CDR1 MGHRA and CDR2 YSYEKL. V was pared by 4 bases and J by 0 bases, with 6 bases of the junction left unmatched. Incomplete CDR3 DNA: TGCGCCAGCAGCCCCGGACAGGTTCCCTCTGGGGCCAACGTC. It codes for CASSPGQVPSGANV. Given in full, the CDR3 is CASSPGQVPSGANVLTF.

About this clone itself: Read sequence stops 3 residues before the CDR3 end, and the germline J gene provides the missing end. This chain joins TRBV19 and TRBJ2-5, with TRBD1 as a possible D gene (6 bases). CDR1 and CDR2 from the germline V gene are LNHDA and SQIVND (reference sequence). V lost 3 bases to trimming and J lost 0 bases, with 11 bases between them. The CDR3 is made up of 15 amino acids. The CDR3 DNA, read in part, is TGTGCCAGTAGTATTACGGGACAAAACCAAGAGACC. Its translation is CASSITGQNQET. The full CDR3 reads CASSITGQNQETQYF. Complete variable domain (other parts from reference TRBV19 and TRBJ2-5): DGGITQSPKYLFRKEGQNVTLSCEQNLNHDAMYWYRQDPGQGLRLIYYSQIVNDFQKGDIAEGYSVSREKKESFPLTVTSAQKNPTAFYLCASSITGQNQETQYFGPGTRLLVL.

A note on this clone: The read ends 3 residues shy of where the CDR3 ends; the end is completed using the germline J gene. The genes are TRBV5-1 and TRBJ2-1; 8 positions match TRBD2. Germline CDR1 is SGHRS and CDR2 is YFSETQ. The length of the CDR3 is 14 residues. V shed 0 bases and J 8 bases; nucleotides not matched to a gene: 4. The CDR3 DNA, read in part, is TGCGCCAGCAGCTTGGAAGGAGCGGGAGATGAG. It codes for CASSLEGAGDE. The CDR3 in full is CASSLEGAGDEQFF.

This clone was recorded at least ten times. The read terminates 3 residues before the CDR3 end, so the remaining end is supplied by the germline J gene. The rearrangement links TRBV29-1 to TRBJ2-7; D possibly corresponds to TRBD1 (6 bases). This CDR3 spans 16 amino acids. Germline loops: CDR1 SQVTM, CDR2 ANQGSEA. The V and J ends lost 4 bases and 2 bases respectively, with 21 bases between them. The CDR3 sequence is CSVVLLGTGLPYEQYF. The CDR3 DNA, read in part, is TGCAGCGTTGTGCTGCTCGGAACAGGGCTACCCTACGAG.

This clone has only a few counts. The read ends 3 residues early relative to the CDR3; the germline J gene fills the gap. The chain uses TRBV19 and TRBJ1-1; D is unclear. The length of the CDR3 is 12 residues. The V and J ends lost 3 bases and 5 bases respectively, with 7 bases between them. The germline V gene has CDR1 LNHDA and CDR2 SQIVND (reference sequence). The CDR3 protein is CASSMRGTEAFF. CDR3 DNA, as far as it was read: TGTGCCAGTAGTATGAGAGGGACTGAA.

The sample holds many counts of this clone. The read ends 3 residues early relative to the CDR3; the germline J gene fills the gap. The rearrangement links TRBV5-1 to TRBJ1-2, with D possibly TRBD1 on 5 matching bases. V shed 2 bases and J shed 3 bases, with 11 bases lying between them. Per germline, CDR1 SGHRS and CDR2 YFSETQ. The CDR3 has 14 amino acids. CDR3 DNA (partial): TGCGCCAGCAGCTTTGCAGGGTGGGACTATGGC. Translated, it gives CASSFAGWDYG. The complete CDR3 sequence is CASSFAGWDYGYTF.

In this sample, this clone turned up many times. The CDR3 end is not reached by the read, which stops 3 residues before it; the germline J gene fills it in. The J gene is TRBJ1-4, the V gene TRBV13; D unresolved. V lost 2 bases, J lost 5 bases, and 18 bases lay in between. Germline CDR1 reads PRHDT; CDR2 reads FYEKMQ (reference sequence). The CDR3 loop spans 17 amino acids. CDR3 amino acids: CASSLRLGSGLNEKLFF. Partial CDR3 DNA: TGTGCCAGCAGCTTAAGATTAGGTTCGGGTCTAAATGAAAAA.

This clone was counted many times. The CDR3 reads CASSPLTGGGTEAFF. The CDR3 bases that were read are TGCGCCAGCAGCCCCCTTACGGGGGGGGGCACTGAA. The rearrangement links TRBV5-1 to TRBJ1-1; tentatively, D is TRBD1 (5 bases). The read terminates 3 residues before the CDR3 end, so the remaining end is supplied by the germline J gene. V dropped 4 bases and J dropped 4 bases, with 17 bases sitting between them. Germline V gene data show CDR1 as SGHRS and CDR2 as YFSETQ. The CDR3 sequence is 15 residues long.

Of note for this clone: The read stops 3 residues short of the end of the CDR3; the missing end is completed from the germline J gene. The rearrangement links TRBV13 to TRBJ2-3, with 7 bases that match TRBD2. Losses at the gene ends were 4 bases for V and 2 bases for J; bases not matched to a gene: 12. The CDR3 is 17 amino acids. Germline assignment: CDR1 PRHDT and CDR2 FYEKMQ (reference sequence). The covered CDR3 bases are TGTGCCAGCAGCTCTATTGGGCGGGAGTCGACCACAGATACG. Translated, it gives CASSSIGRESTTDT. In full, the CDR3 reads CASSSIGRESTTDTQYF. Full variable domain (remainder filled in from reference TRBV13 and TRBJ2-3): AAGVIQSPRHLIKEKRETATLKCYPIPRHDTVYWYQQGPGQDPQFLISFYEKMQSDKGSIPDRFSAQQFSDYHSELNMSSLELGDSALYFCASSSIGRESTTDTQYFGPGTRLTVL.

This clone was counted at least ten times. The CDR3 is cut off 3 residues early in the read; its end comes from the germline J gene. The genes are TRBV7-2 and TRBJ2-1; 8 bases are a match to TRBD1. Germline CDR1 reads SGHTA; CDR2 reads FQGNSA. This CDR3 contains 13 residues. Unmatched junction bases numbered 6, after V lost 6 bases and J lost 8 bases. This CDR3 is CASSPQGADEQFF. Incomplete CDR3 DNA: TGTGCCAGCAGTCCCCAGGGGGCGGATGAG. Variable domain in full (rest from reference TRBV7-2 and TRBJ2-1): GAGVSQSPSNKVTEKGKDVELRCDPISGHTALYWYRQSLGQGLEFLIYFQGNSAPDKSGLPSDRFSAERTGGSVSTLTIQRTQQEDSAVYLCASSPQGADEQFFGPGTRLTVL.

This clone has only a few counts. The CDR3 extends 3 residues past the end of the read, so its final part is completed from the germline J gene. The chain recombines TRBV7-7 with TRBJ2-3; D is unresolved. The CDR3 totals 15 residues. Trimming removed 5 bases at V and 1 base at J, with 13 bases between. From germline, CDR1 is SSHAT and CDR2 FNYEAQ (reference sequence). The CDR3 DNA, read in part, is TGTGCCAGCAGCCCGTTAGGGTTGGGCACAGATACG. Protein product: CASSPLGLGTDT. Given in full, the CDR3 is CASSPLGLGTDTQYF.

This clone has ten or more counts. The CDR3 end is not reached by the read, which stops 3 residues before it; the germline J gene fills it in. The gene calls are TRBV18 and TRBJ2-1; TRBD2 matches at 9 bases. The V and J ends lost 5 bases and 4 bases, in that order; junction bases with no gene match: 6. The germline CDR1 and CDR2 sequences are KGHSH and LQKENI. This CDR3 region has 15 residues. Partial CDR3 DNA: TGTGCCAGCTCAGACTCGCTAGCGGGATACAATGAG. It is translated as CASSDSLAGYNE. The CDR3, in full, reads CASSDSLAGYNEQFF.

This clone was seen many times. The read halts 3 residues ahead of the CDR3 end, with the missing end drawn from the germline J gene. The chain joins TRBV29-1 to TRBJ2-3; D call uncertain. The V gene's germline CDR1 is SQVTM and CDR2 ANQGSEA. There are 13 residues in the CDR3. V was shortened by 4 bases and J by 5 bases, with 13 bases between the two germline ends. The covered CDR3 bases are TGCAGCGTTGCTCCCAAATCCGGAGATACG. Amino acids: CSVAPKSGDT. The whole CDR3 region reads CSVAPKSGDTQYF.

As regards this clone: The read ends 3 residues before the CDR3 terminus; that terminus is restored from the germline J gene. The chain joins TRBV6-1 to TRBJ2-7; 8 bases agree with TRBD2. The CDR3 extends over 15 amino acids. Germline CDR1 MNHNS, CDR2 SASEGT. V lost 3 bases to trimming and J lost 0 bases; unmatched junction nucleotides: 4. The CDR3 loop is CASSDGGTSSYEQYF. CDR3 bases read: TGTGCCAGCAGTGACGGGGGGACTAGCTCCTACGAG.

This clone was counted ten times or more. The observed sequence ends 3 residues before the CDR3 terminus, with the missing tail filled in from the germline J gene. The V call is TRBV29-1, the J call TRBJ2-1, with D possibly being TRBD1 (6 bases). Germline CDR1 reads SQVTM; CDR2 reads ANQGSEA. The CDR3 length is 16 residues. V lost 3 bases, J lost 8 bases, and 23 bases lay in between. CDR3 sequence reads: CSVEGDQRGTFHEQFF. The part of the CDR3 DNA that was read is TGCAGCGTTGAGGGGGACCAACGTGGGACATTTCATGAG.

On this clone: The read is 3 residues too short to cover the CDR3 end, so that end is filled in from the germline J gene. This rearrangement joins TRBV20-1 to TRBJ2-7, with D maybe TRBD2 (6 bases). V lost 6 bases to trimming and J lost 0 bases, with 6 bases between them. Germline CDR1 is DFQATT and CDR2 is SNEGSKA (reference sequence). The CDR3 contains 11 residues. The part of the CDR3 DNA that was read is TGCAGTGCGGGGGGCTCCTACGAG. It encodes CSAGGSYE. Given in full, the CDR3 is CSAGGSYEQYF.